A single sample gave rise to the 28 T cell receptor beta chains below, sequenced in a study of blood T cell repertoires in COVID-19. Clones were sequenced by immunoSEQ multiplex PCR, and TCRdb holds only the in-frame ones, with some missing. Found here are a few hundred thousand clones, about 85% of them singletons; the top ten hold 3% to 4.5%. The specimen sequenced was peripheral blood. The source of these receptors is a young woman with acute or convalescent COVID-19.

This clone appeared a few times. This rearrangement joins TRBV5-1 to TRBJ2-7; D might be TRBD1 (6 bases). From germline, CDR1 is SGHRS and CDR2 YFSETQ. V dropped 0 bases and J dropped 0 bases, with 10 bases sitting between them. The CDR3 spans 15 residues. The CDR3 bases are TGCGCCAGCAGCTTGGCCGGGACATACTCCTACGAGCAGTACTTC. It translates to CASSLAGTYSYEQYF.

The chain combines TRBV24-1 with TRBJ1-3; 8 bases are a match to TRBD1. The CDR3 covers 15 residues. After removal of 7 bases from V and 0 bases from J, the junction contained 4 bases not matched to a gene. Germline assignment: CDR1 KGHDR and CDR2 SFDVKD. CDR3 amino acids: CATSEGQGSGNTIYF. The CDR3 region has the DNA TGTGCCACCAGCGAAGGACAGGGCTCTGGAAACACCATATATTTT.

This rearrangement joins TRBV2 to TRBJ2-3, with D maybe TRBD2 (6 bases). The CDR3 extends over 14 amino acids. Germline CDR1 reads SNHLY; CDR2 reads FYNNEI. V lost 7 bases and J 11 bases, leaving 22 bases between the germline ends. This chain's CDR3 is CASTPVRDFSGQYF. CDR3 bases: TGTGCCAGCACTCCTGTGCGGGACTTCTCAGGGCAGTATTTT.

The V call is TRBV11-1, the J call TRBJ2-5; possibly TRBD1 for D (6 bases). Deletions cut 5 bases from V and 4 bases from J, with 11 bases between. CDR1 is SGHAT and CDR2 is FQDESV in the germline V gene (reference sequence). The CDR3 loop spans 13 amino acids. The CDR3 coding sequence is TGTGCCAGCAGCCGACGACAGGTAGAGACCCAGTACTTC. This sequence encodes CASSRRQVETQYF.

In its sample, this clone was seen once. The chain recombines TRBV19 with TRBJ1-3, with D perhaps TRBD1 (6 bases). The germline V and J ends were trimmed by 8 bases and 4 bases, with 9 bases remaining between them. CDR3 length equals 12 residues. The germline CDR1 and CDR2 sequences are LNHDA and SQIVND (reference sequence). CDR3 amino acids: CASGTHGNTIYF. The CDR3 DNA reads as TGTGCCAGTGGGACACACGGAAACACCATATATTTT.

The chain recombines TRBV27 with TRBJ2-7; D uncertain. V lost 3 bases and J lost 7, with 13 bases in between. Germline V gene lookup returns CDR1 MNHEY and CDR2 SMNVEV (reference sequence). This CDR3 is built from 13 residues. This chain's CDR3 is CASSFSVTGEQYF. In DNA, the CDR3 is TGTGCCAGCAGTTTCTCGGTCACCGGGGAGCAGTACTTC.

The rearrangement joins TRBV6-1 to TRBJ2-5, with TRBD2 matching over 12 bases. This CDR3 comprises 15 residues. Trimming took 3 bases from V and 3 from J; bases not matched to a gene: 2. CDR1 MNHNS and CDR2 SASEGT come from the germline V gene. The CDR3 coding sequence is TGTGCCAGCAGTGATCTAGCGGGGGGGAAAGAGACCCAGTACTTC. Translating it yields CASSDLAGGKETQYF.

The chain couples TRBV5-4 to TRBJ1-1; 9 nucleotides line up with TRBD1. This CDR3 contains 15 residues. Germline CDR1 SGHNT, CDR2 YYREEE (reference sequence). The ends lost 4 bases at V and 5 bases at J; junction bases unmatched: 9. The CDR3 DNA reads as TGTGCCAGCAGCAGAGGGACAGGGAGTTTTACTGAAGCTTTCTTT. This sequence encodes CASSRGTGSFTEAFF.

This chain links TRBV11-2 with TRBJ2-7; the D is unclear. The CDR3 spans 12 residues. From germline, CDR1 is SGHAT and CDR2 FQNNGV. Between the trimmed V and J ends, which lost 1 base and 3 bases, there was a span of 4 bases. CDR3 protein: CASSLGHYEQYF. The DNA of the CDR3 is TGTGCCAGCAGCTTAGGGCACTACGAGCAGTACTTC.

The chain has TRBV12-5 and TRBJ2-3; 9 bases align to TRBD1. Losses at the gene ends were 5 bases for V and 4 bases for J; bases not matched to a gene: 13. Germline CDR1 is LGHNT and CDR2 is FRNRAP. This CDR3 region has 17 residues. The CDR3 sequence is CASGLSSGTGIPDTQYF. The CDR3 bases are TGTGCTAGTGGTCTATCGTCCGGGACAGGGATACCAGATACGCAGTATTTT.

The chain recombines TRBV5-1 with TRBJ2-1, with a tentative D call TRBD2 (5 bases). The germline V gene has CDR1 SGHRS and CDR2 YFSETQ. V lost 4 bases and J lost 2, with 10 bases in between. CDR3 length: 14 amino acids. As DNA, the CDR3 is TGCGCCAGCAGCCCATCCGGGACCTACAATGAGCAGTTCTTC. This sequence encodes CASSPSGTYNEQFF.

The V call is TRBV4-2, the J call TRBJ1-2; no reliable D call. V dropped 1 base and J dropped 2 bases, with 14 bases sitting between them. Germline loops: CDR1 LGHNA, CDR2 YNFKEQ. CDR3 size: 16 residues. The CDR3 loop is CASSQAEGRSNYGYTF. As DNA, the CDR3 is TGTGCCAGCAGCCAAGCCGAGGGCCGATCGAACTATGGCTACACCTTC.

The J gene is TRBJ1-5, the V gene TRBV12-3 or TRBV12-4, with 7 bases that match TRBD1. The trim removed 3 bases at V and 9 bases at J, leaving 5 bases unmatched. This CDR3 has 13 amino acids. The CDR3, as DNA: TGTGCCAGCAGTTTTTCACAGGGGACGCCCCAGCATTTT. Translated: CASSFSQGTPQHF.

For this clone: This same CDR3 is encoded by further DNA sequences in the sample. V usage is TRBV9 and J usage is TRBJ2-1, with TRBD2 matching 11 bases. Germline V gives CDR1 SGDLS, CDR2 YYNGEE. After removal of 4 bases from V and 5 bases from J, the junction contained 5 bases not matched to a gene. This CDR3 has 15 residues. The CDR3 loop is CASSLTSGGNNEQFF. The CDR3 DNA reads TGTGCCAGCAGCTTAACTAGCGGGGGAAACAATGAGCAGTTCTTC.

V is TRBV7-9 and J is TRBJ1-1; TRBD1 matches at 7 bases. Trimming took 5 bases from V and 2 from J; bases not matched to a gene: 8. The germline V gene encodes CDR1 SEHNR and CDR2 FQNEAQ (reference sequence). This CDR3 has 15 amino acids. The CDR3 sequence is CASSPPDRANTEAFF. The DNA of the CDR3 is TGTGCCAGCAGCCCTCCTGACAGGGCCAACACTGAAGCTTTCTTT.

J is TRBJ2-3 and V is TRBV18; D is unresolved. The germline V gene has CDR1 KGHSH and CDR2 LQKENI. CDR3 length: 13 amino acids. V was clipped by 0 bases and J by 6 bases, with 7 bases between them. The CDR3 reads CASSPPIGDTQYF. CDR3 in DNA: TGTGCCAGCTCACCACCGATCGGGGATACGCAGTATTTT. The full variable domain, in which reference TRBV18 and TRBJ2-3 provide the parts outside the CDR3, is NAGVMQNPRHLVRRRGQEARLRCSPMKGHSHVYWYRQLPEEGLKFMVYLQKENIIDESGMPKERFSAEFPKEGPSILRIQQVVRGDSAAYFCASSPPIGDTQYFGPGTRLTVL.

This clone has a handful of counts. The V and J genes are TRBV3-1 (or the pseudogene TRBV3-2) and TRBJ2-2; 11 bases match TRBD2. Unmatched junction bases numbered 11, after V lost 4 bases and J lost 4 bases. This CDR3 spans 18 amino acids. Germline V gene sequence: CDR1 LGHDT, CDR2 YNNKEL (reference sequence). As DNA, the CDR3 is TGTGCCAGCAGCCTCCTTTCCCTGCTAGCGGGAGGCACCGGGGAGCTGTTTTTT. Its protein is CASSLLSLLAGGTGELFF.

The chain employs TRBV5-4 and TRBJ2-5, with D unclear. CDR1 is SGHNT and CDR2 is YYREEE in the germline V gene (reference sequence). Trimming left V 2 bases short and J 0 bases short, with 8 bases between. The CDR3 is 14 residues long. CDR3 region: CASSFDKYQETQYF. The CDR3 coding sequence is TGTGCCAGCAGCTTCGACAAGTACCAAGAGACCCAGTACTTC. The variable domain in full, with the rest retrieved from reference TRBV5-4 and TRBJ2-5, is ETGVTQSPTHLIKTRGQQVTLRCSSQSGHNTVSWYQQALGQGPQFIFQYYREEENGRGNFPPRFSGLQFPNYSSELNVNALELDDSALYLCASSFDKYQETQYFGPGTRLLVL.

The chain links TRBV4-1 to TRBJ1-2, with TRBD1 as a possible D gene (5 bases). CDR3 length: 14 amino acids. Germline CDR1 and CDR2: MGHRA and YSYEKL. V lost 0 bases to trimming and J lost 3 bases, with 8 bases between them. The CDR3 region has the DNA TGCGCCAGCAGCCAAGAGCCGGGGGACTATGGCTACACCTTC. Translating it yields CASSQEPGDYGYTF.

The chain recombines TRBV12-3 or TRBV12-4 with TRBJ2-5; TRBD1 agrees at 9 bases. The CDR3 extends over 13 amino acids. After removal of 6 bases from V and 5 bases from J, the junction contained 4 bases not matched to a gene. For the CDR3, the DNA is TGTGCCAGCAGGGACAGGGGAACCGAGACCCAGTACTTC. It yields the protein CASRDRGTETQYF.

This sequence joins TRBV11-2 and TRBJ2-6, with D possibly TRBD1 on 6 matching bases. The CDR3 length is 14 residues. Germline loops: CDR1 SGHAT, CDR2 FQNNGV. Trimming pared 4 bases from V and 12 bases from J, leaving 16 bases between. CDR3 in amino acids: CASSSLDSPGVLTF. CDR3 sequence (DNA): TGTGCCAGCAGCTCATTGGACAGTCCTGGCGTCCTGACTTTC.

V is TRBV27 and J is TRBJ2-3, with TRBD2 matching over 8 bases. J gave up 1 base and V 5 bases, and 5 bases lay outside the gene matches. Per the germline V gene, CDR1 is MNHEY and CDR2 is SMNVEV (reference sequence). The CDR3 is 15 amino acids. The CDR3 is CASSGLAGRTDTQYF. The CDR3 nucleotides read TGTGCCAGCAGTGGCTTAGCGGGGCGCACAGATACGCAGTATTTT.

The rearrangement joins TRBV2 to TRBJ1-1; TRBD1 might be the D (5 bases). V was cut by 6 bases and J by 1 base, with 15 bases left in between. This CDR3 has 15 amino acids. Germline-derived CDR1 and CDR2 are SNHLY and FYNNEI. Written as DNA, the CDR3 is TGTGCCAGCAGCCGATCGGTACAGGCGAACACTGAAGCTTTCTTT. Its protein product is CASSRSVQANTEAFF.

The chain recombines TRBV7-2 with TRBJ2-5; D not certain. This CDR3 has 14 amino acids. Trimming pared 2 bases from V and 1 base from J, leaving 8 bases between. Germline CDR1 is SGHTA and CDR2 is FQGNSA. Here the CDR3 DNA reads TGTGCCAGCAGCTTACGCGCCGCCCAAGAGACCCAGTACTTC. Amino acid sequence: CASSLRAAQETQYF.

The chain recombines TRBV2 with TRBJ2-3; TRBD2 matches at 12 bases. Germline lookup yields CDR1 SNHLY and CDR2 FYNNEI. V lost 6 bases, J lost 0 bases, and 4 bases stayed unmatched. This CDR3 contains 16 residues. CDR3 coding DNA: TGTGCCAGCAGCCTAGCGGGGGGGCTGAGCACAGATACGCAGTATTTT. As protein: CASSLAGGLSTDTQYF.

The gene calls are TRBV23-1 and TRBJ2-5, with 7 bases lining up with TRBD1. TRBV23-1 is an ORF, and what it does is uncertain. V was pared by 4 bases and J by 2 bases, with 10 bases of the junction left unmatched. There are 16 residues in the CDR3. CDR3 DNA sequence: TGCGCCAGCAGTCCGCGGAACAGGGGCTTTCAAGAGACCCAGTACTTC. This codes for CASSPRNRGFQETQYF.

This clone has a handful of counts. V gene TRBV10-3 combines with J gene TRBJ1-4; D not resolved. V dropped 0 bases and J dropped 0 bases, with 5 bases sitting between them. Germline-derived CDR1 and CDR2 are ENHRY and SYGVKD. CDR3 length equals 15 residues. This chain's CDR3 is CAISESAATNEKLFF. CDR3 nucleotides: TGTGCCATCAGTGAGTCCGCAGCAACTAATGAAAAACTGTTTTTT.

This clone was seen just once. This chain uses TRBV4-2 with TRBJ2-2; tentative D call: TRBD2 (5 bases). V was pared by 7 bases and J by 7 bases, with 13 bases between. The CDR3 covers 13 residues. Germline CDR1 reads LGHNA; CDR2 reads YNFKEQ. The CDR3 loop is CASTFAEGGELFF. Here the CDR3 DNA reads TGTGCCAGCACCTTCGCAGAGGGCGGGGAGCTGTTTTTT.